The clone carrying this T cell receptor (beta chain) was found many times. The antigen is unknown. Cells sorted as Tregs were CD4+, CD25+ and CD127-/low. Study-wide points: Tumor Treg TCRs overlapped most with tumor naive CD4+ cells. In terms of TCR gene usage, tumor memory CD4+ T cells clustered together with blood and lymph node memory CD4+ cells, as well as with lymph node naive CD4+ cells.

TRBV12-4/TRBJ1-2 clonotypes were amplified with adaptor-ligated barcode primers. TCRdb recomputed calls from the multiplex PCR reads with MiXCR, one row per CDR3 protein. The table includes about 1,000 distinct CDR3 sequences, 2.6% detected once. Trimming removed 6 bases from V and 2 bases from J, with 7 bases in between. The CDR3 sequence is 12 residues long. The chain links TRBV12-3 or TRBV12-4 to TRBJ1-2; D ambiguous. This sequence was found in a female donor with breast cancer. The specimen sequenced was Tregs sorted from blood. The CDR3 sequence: CASSRQNYGYTF. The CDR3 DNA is TGTGCCAGCAGCCGGCAAAACTATGGCTACACCTTC.